One sample yielded the 29 T cell receptor beta chains listed below, sequenced in a study of technical replicates of blood from several donors. The method was immunoSEQ multiplex PCR; TCRdb's version includes in-frame clones alone and lacks a portion of them. The sample contains about 59,000 clones, 97% of which appear only once. Source material: T cells isolated from PBMCs. The receptors derive from a human donor in good health.

The chain joins TRBV6-5 to TRBJ2-1, with 10 bases fitting TRBD2. J was trimmed by 5 bases and V by 8 bases; bases with no gene match: 6. Germline loops: CDR1 MNHEY, CDR2 SVGAGI. The CDR3 runs to 14 residues. CDR3 amino acids: CASRQAGGNNEQFF. The CDR3 DNA reads as TGTGCCAGCCGTCAAGCGGGAGGGAACAATGAGCAGTTCTTC.

The gene calls are TRBV2 and TRBJ1-4, with D unclear. Deletions cut 5 bases from V and 8 bases from J, with 15 bases between. Germline V gene sequence: CDR1 SNHLY, CDR2 FYNNEI. The length of the CDR3 is 14 residues. The CDR3 spells CASSRTLGGEKLFF. Here the CDR3 DNA reads TGTGCCAGCAGTCGCACCCTCGGAGGGGAAAAACTGTTTTTT.

CDR3 amino acids: CASSPGLGTADTQYF. In DNA, the CDR3 is TGTGCCAGCTCACCGGGATTAGGGACTGCAGATACGCAGTATTTT. The chain is built from TRBV18 and TRBJ2-3; possible D gene TRBD2, 6 bases. Looked up from germline, CDR1 is KGHSH and CDR2 is LQKENI. CDR3 length equals 15 residues. The V end was cut by 3 bases, the J end by 4 bases, with 14 bases between.

V gene TRBV6-1 combines with J gene TRBJ2-7; possibly TRBD1 for D (6 bases). This CDR3 contains 16 residues. Trimming pared 2 bases from V and 1 base from J, leaving 15 bases between. CDR1 MNHNS and CDR2 SASEGT come from the germline V gene. In nucleotides, the CDR3 is TGTGCCAGCAGTGAATTCCACGGGACATCTTCCTACGAGCAGTACTTC. Its protein is CASSEFHGTSSYEQYF.

J is TRBJ2-7 and V is TRBV6-5, with D perhaps matching TRBD2 (6 bases). This CDR3 has 15 amino acids. The germline gives CDR1 MNHEY, CDR2 SVGAGI. Trimming removed 5 bases at V and 3 bases at J, with 17 bases between. Here the CDR3 DNA reads TGTGCCAGCAGTCCCGCGGGGACTGGAAACTACGAGCAGTACTTC. It yields the protein CASSPAGTGNYEQYF.

This rearrangement joins TRBV10-3 to TRBJ2-1; a weak D match, TRBD2 (6 bases). Germline-derived CDR1 and CDR2 are ENHRY and SYGVKD. The CDR3 totals 14 residues. V lost 0 bases and J lost 9, with 12 bases in between. The CDR3 DNA is TGTGCCATCAGTGAGTCGCGCGGGGTTAGTGAGCAGTTCTTC. Translating gives CAISESRGVSEQFF.

This chain links TRBV18 with TRBJ1-1; D is possibly TRBD1 (5 bases). Germline V gives CDR1 KGHSH, CDR2 LQKENI. V was clipped by 2 bases and J by 3 bases, with 13 bases between them. The CDR3 contains 15 residues. CDR3 DNA sequence: TGTGCCAGCTCACCAGCCAGGACAAGCGACACTGAAGCTTTCTTT. Translated, it gives CASSPARTSDTEAFF.

The chain is built from TRBV4-1 and TRBJ1-3; D perhaps matches TRBD1 (6 bases). Trimming removed 3 bases at V and 4 bases at J, with 13 bases between. This CDR3 is 15 amino acids long. Germline V gives CDR1 MGHRA, CDR2 YSYEKL. The CDR3 loop reads CASSQMQGFGNTIYF. For the CDR3, the DNA is TGCGCCAGCAGCCAGATGCAGGGGTTCGGAAACACCATATATTTT.

J is TRBJ2-7 and V is TRBV7-8; TRBD1 agrees at 8 bases. The length of the CDR3 is 15 residues. The V gene's germline CDR1 is SGHVS and CDR2 FQNEAQ. The junction had 11 bases not matched to a gene; V was cut back by 5 bases and J by 5 bases. The CDR3 region is CASSQRQGLSHEQYF. CDR3 DNA: TGTGCCAGCAGCCAAAGACAGGGGTTGAGCCACGAGCAGTACTTC.

This clone was observed a single time. The chain couples TRBV7-3 to TRBJ2-2; D is unclear. Looked up from germline, CDR1 is SGHTA and CDR2 is FQGTGA. Trimming removed 2 bases from V and 0 bases from J, with 10 bases in between. This CDR3 has 16 residues. The CDR3 loop reads CASSLFVLSNTGELFF. The CDR3 DNA is TGTGCCAGCAGCTTATTTGTACTCTCGAACACCGGGGAGCTGTTTTTT.

J is TRBJ1-3 and V is TRBV11-2, with a weak D call TRBD1 (5 bases). From germline, CDR1 is SGHAT and CDR2 FQNNGV. The CDR3 contains 17 residues. V lost 5 bases and J 2 bases, leaving 19 bases between the germline ends. The CDR3 region is CASSPGTWDFPGNTIYF. CDR3 DNA: TGTGCCAGCAGCCCTGGCACGTGGGACTTTCCTGGAAACACCATATATTTT.

V is TRBV7-3 and J is TRBJ2-1, with TRBD2 matching 8 bases. Germline trimming cut 5 bases from V and 7 bases from J; bases unmatched to any gene: 7. The CDR3 length is 14 residues. Germline V gene lookup returns CDR1 SGHTA and CDR2 FQGTGA. The CDR3 DNA follows: TGTGCCAGCAGCCGGGGGGGCTCGGGTAATGAGCAGTTCTTC. It encodes CASSRGGSGNEQFF.

The chain recombines TRBV9 with TRBJ2-2; D may be TRBD2 (6 bases). The V and J ends lost 0 bases and 0 bases respectively, with 9 bases between them. The germline gives CDR1 SGDLS, CDR2 YYNGEE. CDR3 length: 16 residues. The CDR3 reads CASSVELAANTGELFF. Written as DNA, the CDR3 is TGTGCCAGCAGCGTAGAACTAGCAGCGAACACCGGGGAGCTGTTTTTT.

The chain couples TRBV6-1 to TRBJ1-2; unclear D gene. This CDR3 comprises 13 residues. Looked up from germline, CDR1 is MNHNS and CDR2 is SASEGT. V lost 2 bases to trimming and J lost 4 bases, with 8 bases between them. Here the CDR3 DNA reads TGTGCCAGCAGTGAAATAGAGCCCTATGGCTACACCTTC. Encoded protein: CASSEIEPYGYTF.

The CDR3, as DNA: TGTGCCAGCAAACTAGGGACAGGTCTGCGAAACACCATATATTTT. This gives the protein CASKLGTGLRNTIYF. The chain recombines TRBV2 with TRBJ1-3; 8 bases are shared with TRBD1. The CDR3 sequence is 15 residues long. Germline-derived CDR1 and CDR2 are SNHLY and FYNNEI. After removal of 7 bases from V and 5 bases from J, the junction contained 10 bases not matched to a gene.

The chain combines TRBV7-6 with TRBJ2-2, with 13 nucleotides matching TRBD2. Germline trimming cut 5 bases from V and 2 bases from J; bases unmatched to any gene: 11. There are 19 residues in the CDR3. Looked up from germline, CDR1 is SGHVS and CDR2 is FNYEAQ. CDR3 sequence: CASSVYRTSGGTNTGELFF. CDR3 DNA: TGTGCCAGCAGCGTATATCGGACTAGCGGGGGTACAAACACCGGGGAGCTGTTTTTT.

The V gene is TRBV28, the J gene TRBJ2-7; 8 bases are shared with TRBD1. Germline CDR1 reads MDHEN; CDR2 reads SYDVKM. The CDR3 consists of 13 residues. V was pared by 11 bases and J by 3 bases, with 9 bases of the junction left unmatched. In DNA, the CDR3 is TGTGCCGGAAACAGGGGGAATAGCTACGAGCAGTACTTC. This gives the protein CAGNRGNSYEQYF. The variable domain in full, completed from reference TRBV28 and TRBJ2-7, reads DVKVTQSSRYLVKRTGEKVFLECVQDMDHENMFWYRQDPGLGLRLIYFSYDVKMKEKGDIPEGYSVSREKKERFSLILESASTNQTSMYLCAGNRGNSYEQYFGPGTRLTVT.

The V call is TRBV6-5, the J call TRBJ2-2; the D gene is possibly TRBD1 (5 bases). Germline assignment: CDR1 MNHEY and CDR2 SVGAGI. V lost 6 bases, J lost 9 bases, and 14 bases lay in between. The CDR3 is 13 amino acids. Written as DNA, the CDR3 is TGTGCCAGCAGATCGACAGTTATCAGGGAGCTGTTTTTT. This sequence encodes CASRSTVIRELFF.

This clone was seen a handful of times. CDR3 region: CASSYYGTGEAFF. The CDR3 DNA is TGTGCCAGCAGTTATTACGGGACAGGGGAAGCTTTCTTT. The chain carries TRBV6-5 and TRBJ1-1; 9 bases line up with TRBD1. The trim removed 3 bases at V and 8 bases at J, leaving 4 bases unmatched. Germline assignment: CDR1 MNHEY and CDR2 SVGAGI. The CDR3 spans 13 residues.

The genes are TRBV5-6 and TRBJ1-1; possible D gene TRBD1, 5 bases. V lost 4 bases, J lost 8 bases, and 9 bases lay in between. This CDR3 comprises 11 residues. The V gene's germline CDR1 is SGHDT and CDR2 YYEEEE. DNA for the CDR3: TGTGCCAGCAGCAATGGGGGGGAAGCTTTCTTT. It specifies CASSNGGEAFF.

This chain connects TRBV4-2 to TRBJ2-7; D might be TRBD2 (5 bases). There are 17 residues in the CDR3. Germline lookup yields CDR1 LGHNA and CDR2 YNFKEQ. Deletions cut 1 base from V and 0 bases from J, with 16 bases between. The CDR3 region has the DNA TGTGCCAGCAGCCAAGTCTCGACGGGGATGCTCTCCTACGAGCAGTACTTC. As protein: CASSQVSTGMLSYEQYF.

The gene calls are TRBV2 and TRBJ2-7, with D possibly TRBD1 on 8 matching bases. Germline V CDR1 and CDR2: SNHLY, FYNNEI. The CDR3 is made up of 12 amino acids. Deletions cut 11 bases from V and 3 bases from J, with 14 bases between. The CDR3 coding sequence is TGTGCCGGAAACAGGGGGGGCTACGAGCAGTACTTC. It codes for CAGNRGGYEQYF.

This sequence joins TRBV7-9 and TRBJ2-7; possible D gene TRBD2, 5 bases. This CDR3 contains 15 residues. CDR1 and CDR2 from the germline V gene are SEHNR and FQNEAQ (reference sequence). V gave up 1 base and J gave up 2 bases, with 12 bases separating them. In nucleotides, the CDR3 is TGTGCCAGCAGCTTAGAAGAGGGCCTTACCTACGAGCAGTACTTC. Its translation is CASSLEEGLTYEQYF.

V gene TRBV28 combines with J gene TRBJ2-5, with D tentatively TRBD1 (5 bases). V was trimmed by 6 bases and J by 1 base, leaving 15 bases between them. Germline V gene sequence: CDR1 MDHEN, CDR2 SYDVKM. The CDR3 covers 15 residues. In DNA, the CDR3 is TGTGCCAGCAGCCCTGGACACCTCAGCCAAGAGACCCAGTACTTC. Its protein product is CASSPGHLSQETQYF.

The CDR3 bases are TGCGCCAGCAGCTGGGGACAGGGGATCCTCCCCTTTAGCCAAAGGAACATTCAGTACTTC. It is translated as CASSWGQGILPFSQRNIQYF. The gene calls are TRBV5-1 and TRBJ2-4; 10 bases align to TRBD1. This CDR3 contains 20 residues. Per germline, CDR1 SGHRS and CDR2 YFSETQ. V shed 3 bases and J 7 bases; nucleotides not matched to a gene: 22.

V usage is TRBV5-4 and J usage is TRBJ2-5, with 8 bases matching TRBD2. This CDR3 comprises 14 residues. V dropped 1 base and J dropped 3; count of bases not matched to a gene: 2. Germline-derived CDR1 and CDR2 are SGHNT and YYREEE (reference sequence). Here the CDR3 DNA reads TGTGCCAGCAGCTTGACTAGCGGAGAAGAGACCCAGTACTTC. Its translation: CASSLTSGEETQYF.

The chain combines TRBV9 with TRBJ1-1, with D hard to call. Germline lookup yields CDR1 SGDLS and CDR2 YYNGEE. The CDR3 runs 14 residues. V lost 2 bases and J 0 bases, leaving 8 bases between the germline ends. The CDR3 loop is CASSVLNLNTEAFF. The CDR3 nucleotides read TGTGCCAGCAGCGTGCTAAACCTGAACACTGAAGCTTTCTTT. Filled out from reference TRBV9 and TRBJ1-1, the complete variable domain reads DSGVTQTPKHLITATGQRVTLRCSPRSGDLSVYWYQQSLDQGLQFLIQYYNGEERAKGNILERFSAQQFPDLHSELNLSSLELGDSALYFCASSVLNLNTEAFFGQGTRLTVV.

The genes are TRBV29-1 and TRBJ1-1, with a tentative D call TRBD1 (5 bases). This CDR3 region has 13 residues. The V gene lost 6 bases and the J gene lost 4 bases, with 15 bases spanning the gap. Germline V gene sequence: CDR1 SQVTM, CDR2 ANQGSEA. This chain's CDR3 is CSVVWGGATEAFF. CDR3 nucleotide sequence: TGCAGCGTCGTCTGGGGGGGTGCCACTGAAGCTTTCTTT.

V usage is TRBV2 and J usage is TRBJ2-5, with 15 bases lining up with TRBD2. After removal of 1 base from V and 5 bases from J, the junction contained 8 bases not matched to a gene. The germline CDR1 and CDR2 sequences are SNHLY and FYNNEI. This CDR3 has 18 amino acids. CDR3 sequence: CASSEGTSGRAWGETQYF. The CDR3, as DNA: TGTGCCAGCAGTGAAGGGACTAGCGGGAGGGCCTGGGGGGAGACCCAGTACTTC.